One and the same sample provided the 27 T cell receptor beta chains below, sequenced in a study of blood T cell repertoires in COVID-19. The method was immunoSEQ multiplex PCR; TCRdb's version includes in-frame clones alone and lacks a portion of them. The data contain roughly 100,000 clones, approximately 81% of them seen just once; the ten biggest clones take up less than 45%. Sequenced sample: peripheral blood. The receptors were gathered from a man older than 75 with acute or convalescent COVID-19.

J is TRBJ2-5 and V is TRBV7-3; TRBD2 aligns across 8 bases. CDR1 and CDR2 from the germline V gene are SGHTA and FQGTGA. The V segment lost 5 bases and the J segment 4 bases; nucleotides outside the gene matches: 12. This CDR3 has 16 amino acids. CDR3 sequence (DNA): TGTGCCAGCAGCCGCTCGGGGGGGCCCACCACAGAGACCCAGTACTTC. Translating gives CASSRSGGPTTETQYF.

This rearrangement joins TRBV25-1 to TRBJ2-3; 8 nucleotides agree with TRBD2. The CDR3 covers 15 residues. Trimming cost V 9 bases and J 5 bases; bases outside gene matches: 13. Per germline, CDR1 MGHDK and CDR2 SYGVNS. The CDR3 DNA sequence: TGTGCCAGTGGTGGAGTAGCGGGAACTATAGATACGCAGTATTTT. It translates to CASGGVAGTIDTQYF.

V gene TRBV3-1 (or the pseudogene TRBV3-2) combines with J gene TRBJ2-1; D not certain. CDR1 LGHDT and CDR2 YNNKEL come from the germline V gene (reference sequence). Deletions cut 0 bases from V and 2 bases from J, with 8 bases between. The CDR3 is made up of 15 amino acids. The CDR3 nucleotides are TGTGCCAGCAGCCAAGACAAACAGACCTACAATGAGCAGTTCTTC. The encoded protein is CASSQDKQTYNEQFF.

The gene calls are TRBV5-6 and TRBJ2-1; TRBD2 aligns across 10 bases. The CDR3 covers 16 residues. CDR1 is SGHDT, CDR2 YYEEEE, per germline. The trim removed 3 bases at V and 3 bases at J, leaving 6 bases unmatched. CDR3: CASSSLGLAHYNEQFF. CDR3 nucleotides: TGTGCCAGCAGCTCGTTGGGACTAGCGCACTACAATGAGCAGTTCTTC.

The chain combines TRBV19 with TRBJ1-2, with no clear D. V was pared by 0 bases and J by 7 bases, with 27 bases between. Looked up from germline, CDR1 is LNHDA and CDR2 is SQIVND (reference sequence). The CDR3 is 19 residues long. The CDR3 nucleotides read TGTGCCAGTAGTATAGATCTCAGGATGGTTGGCCCCAGGATGGTTGGCTACACCTTC. Protein product: CASSIDLRMVGPRMVGYTF.

The J gene is TRBJ2-2, the V gene TRBV5-1, with D uncertain. This CDR3 region has 14 residues. Per germline, CDR1 SGHRS and CDR2 YFSETQ. Trimming took off 1 base at V and 4 bases at J, with 8 bases between the two ends. The CDR3 here is CASSLKSSTGELFF. In nucleotides, the CDR3 is TGCGCCAGCAGCTTGAAGTCGAGCACCGGGGAGCTGTTTTTT.

The chain joins TRBV18 to TRBJ1-3, with 7 bases matching TRBD1. Per germline, CDR1 KGHSH and CDR2 LQKENI. The CDR3 totals 18 residues. V dropped 3 bases and J dropped 0; count of bases not matched to a gene: 11. The CDR3 loop reads CASSPGVGRGTSGNTIYF. CDR3 in DNA: TGTGCCAGCTCACCCGGAGTGGGCAGGGGGACCTCTGGAAACACCATATATTTT. The variable domain in full, with the rest retrieved from reference TRBV18 and TRBJ1-3, is NAGVMQNPRHLVRRRGQEARLRCSPMKGHSHVYWYRQLPEEGLKFMVYLQKENIIDESGMPKERFSAEFPKEGPSILRIQQVVRGDSAAYFCASSPGVGRGTSGNTIYFGEGSWLTVV.

This clone was seen only once. The chain is built from TRBV6-5 and TRBJ1-4; D gene ambiguous. V was shortened by 6 bases and J by 4 bases, with 12 bases between the two germline ends. Germline-derived CDR1 and CDR2 are MNHEY and SVGAGI. The CDR3 has 14 residues. CDR3 sequence (DNA): TGTGCCAGCAGCCCCCCGGGGTTTAATGAAAAACTGTTTTTT. It specifies CASSPPGFNEKLFF.

The chain carries TRBV9 and TRBJ2-7, with D perhaps TRBD2 (6 bases). The length of the CDR3 is 15 residues. Germline CDR1 and CDR2: SGDLS and YYNGEE. The ends were cut back, 4 bases at V and 6 bases at J, with 20 bases in the middle. CDR3 loop: CASSPNSGTAIEQYF. The DNA for the CDR3 is TGTGCCAGCAGCCCTAATTCTGGGACTGCGATCGAGCAGTACTTC.

The rearrangement joins TRBV2 to TRBJ1-4; perhaps TRBD1 as D (5 bases). This CDR3 region has 16 residues. V dropped 4 bases and J dropped 4 bases, with 16 bases sitting between them. Germline values: CDR1 SNHLY, CDR2 FYNNEI. Written as DNA, the CDR3 is TGTGCCAGCAGTGTACTCCTCCTGACAGTTAATGAAAAACTGTTTTTT. Translating gives CASSVLLLTVNEKLFF. Based on the CDR3 plus reference TRBV2 and TRBJ1-4, the full variable domain is EPEVTQTPSHQVTQMGQEVILRCVPISNHLYFYWYRQILGQKVEFLVSFYNNEISEKSEIFDDQFSVERPDGSNFTLKIRSTKLEDSAMYFCASSVLLLTVNEKLFFGSGTQLSVL.

The chain is built from TRBV9 and TRBJ1-5; 12 nucleotides match TRBD1. V was pared by 4 bases and J by 1 base, with 6 bases of the junction left unmatched. This CDR3 contains 17 residues. CDR1 and CDR2 (germline): SGDLS, YYNGEE. CDR3 loop: CASSRGQGAGSNQPQHF. As DNA, the CDR3 is TGTGCCAGCAGCCGGGGACAGGGGGCAGGGAGCAATCAGCCCCAGCATTTT.

V and J are TRBV5-1 and TRBJ1-1; tentative D call: TRBD1 (5 bases). Trimming left V 7 bases short and J 2 bases short, with 24 bases between. There are 17 residues in the CDR3. CDR1 SGHRS and CDR2 YFSETQ come from the germline V gene. CDR3 protein: CASVRGTSSPSNTEAFF. The DNA of the CDR3 is TGCGCCAGCGTGCGGGGCACTTCTTCCCCCTCAAACACTGAAGCTTTCTTT.

The genes are TRBV29-1 and TRBJ1-2; weak D call: TRBD1 (5 bases). V was clipped by 7 bases and J by 1 base, with 13 bases between them. The CDR3 consists of 13 residues. CDR1 and CDR2 (germline): SQVTM, ANQGSEA. DNA for the CDR3: TGCAGCGCCCGGGACTCTTTTAACTATGGCTACACCTTC. It codes for CSARDSFNYGYTF.

The table lists this clone with a count of one. V is TRBV28 and J is TRBJ1-5; TRBD1 is a possible D gene (6 bases). The germline gives CDR1 MDHEN, CDR2 SYDVKM. Deletions cut 4 bases from V and 2 bases from J, with 24 bases between. The length of the CDR3 is 19 residues. The CDR3 DNA reads TGTGCCAGCAGTTCACCCAGACAGGAATTACATCCTGGCAATCAGCCCCAGCATTTT. As protein: CASSSPRQELHPGNQPQHF.

The chain uses TRBV28 and TRBJ1-2; weak D call: TRBD1 (6 bases). This CDR3 comprises 15 residues. The germline V gene encodes CDR1 MDHEN and CDR2 SYDVKM. V lost 6 bases, J lost 3 bases, and 17 bases lay in between. The CDR3 sequence: CASSSEGGGYYGYTF. The CDR3 nucleotides are TGTGCCAGCAGCTCGGAAGGGGGGGGCTACTATGGCTACACCTTC.

The chain uses TRBV6-5 and TRBJ2-5; tentatively, D is TRBD1 (5 bases). CDR1 is MNHEY, CDR2 SVGAGI, per germline. The V end was cut by 0 bases, the J end by 3 bases, with 14 bases between. This CDR3 is built from 16 residues. The CDR3 sequence is CASSYSFLRGKETQYF. As DNA, the CDR3 is TGTGCCAGCAGTTACTCATTTTTAAGGGGTAAAGAGACCCAGTACTTC.

There are a few counts of this clone. This chain uses TRBV29-1 with TRBJ2-1, with a possible D match to TRBD1 (8 bases). The germline V gene has CDR1 SQVTM and CDR2 ANQGSEA. The CDR3 has 16 residues. Trimming removed 5 bases at V and 5 bases at J, with 22 bases between. The CDR3 nucleotides read TGCAGCGTTCCCCCTGGGGGGGACAGGAGTCACAATGAGCAGTTCTTC. The encoded protein is CSVPPGGDRSHNEQFF.

The chain recombines TRBV6-5 with TRBJ2-3; D ambiguous. Germline CDR1 is MNHEY and CDR2 is SVGAGI. Trimming removed 6 bases from V and 6 bases from J, with 16 bases in between. This CDR3 is 14 amino acids long. CDR3 DNA: TGTGCCAGCAGCTCCGTAGTGGTCGCGGATACGCAGTATTTT. Encoded protein: CASSSVVVADTQYF.

The chain joins TRBV2 to TRBJ1-2, with 9 bases lining up with TRBD1. V lost 7 bases and J lost 7; bases outside the gene matches: 13. This CDR3 is built from 15 residues. Germline-derived CDR1 and CDR2 are SNHLY and FYNNEI. This CDR3 is CASTLGGTGSAGYTF. CDR3 bases: TGTGCCAGCACCCTAGGGGGGACAGGGTCGGCTGGCTACACCTTC.

The gene calls are TRBV18 and TRBJ1-5; 7 bases match TRBD1. After removal of 3 bases from V and 4 bases from J, the junction contained 6 bases not matched to a gene. The germline gives CDR1 KGHSH, CDR2 LQKENI. The CDR3 consists of 15 residues. In DNA, the CDR3 is TGTGCCAGCTCACCCGGACAGGCATTAAATCAGCCCCAGCATTTT. Its protein is CASSPGQALNQPQHF.

The CDR3 region has the DNA TGCAGCGTGGCTGTAGGAGGGACCTATGGCTACACCTTC. Amino acid sequence: CSVAVGGTYGYTF. The gene calls are TRBV29-1 and TRBJ1-2; the D gene is possibly TRBD1 (5 bases). CDR1 is SQVTM, CDR2 ANQGSEA, per germline. The CDR3 totals 13 residues. V dropped 6 bases and J dropped 4 bases, with 15 bases sitting between them.

This clone was recorded once. The J gene is TRBJ1-5, the V gene TRBV19, with D perhaps TRBD1 (6 bases). V lost 1 base and J lost 5, with 12 bases in between. The CDR3 has 15 residues. Germline V gives CDR1 LNHDA, CDR2 SQIVND (reference sequence). CDR3 nucleotides: TGTGCCAGTAGTATAGGAGGGGGTAAGGATCAGCCCCAGCATTTT. It yields the protein CASSIGGGKDQPQHF.

This chain joins TRBV15 and TRBJ1-2; no clear D. Germline CDR1 and CDR2: LNHNV and YYDKDF (reference sequence). The V end was cut by 1 base, the J end by 0 bases, with 3 bases between. The CDR3 length is 13 residues. CDR3 residues: CATSRAANYGYTF. CDR3 coding DNA: TGTGCCACCAGCAGAGCGGCTAACTATGGCTACACCTTC.

The chain links TRBV28 to TRBJ2-4; weak D call: TRBD1 (7 bases). The CDR3 consists of 17 residues. Per germline, CDR1 MDHEN and CDR2 SYDVKM. Trimming left V 5 bases short and J 6 bases short, with 23 bases between. The DNA of the CDR3 is TGTGCCAGCAGTCCCGAAAGCAGGGGGGAAAGAGGAAACATTCAGTACTTC. Its translation: CASSPESRGERGNIQYF.

Only a few counts were recorded for this clone. The chain couples TRBV28 to TRBJ2-7; D call uncertain. The CDR3 sequence is 13 residues long. Germline V gene sequence: CDR1 MDHEN, CDR2 SYDVKM. Between the trimmed V and J ends, which lost 5 bases and 3 bases, there was a span of 11 bases. The CDR3 sequence is CASSPPTRYEQYF. The CDR3 region has the DNA TGTGCCAGCAGTCCCCCGACTCGCTACGAGCAGTACTTC.

The rearrangement joins TRBV27 to TRBJ2-7; TRBD1 matches at 8 bases. V was clipped by 5 bases and J by 2 bases; unmatched bases: 8. Germline assignment: CDR1 MNHEY and CDR2 SMNVEV (reference sequence). The CDR3 runs to 15 residues. CDR3 nucleotide sequence: TGTGCCAGCAGTCTTGGACAGGGACTTACCTACGAGCAGTACTTC. Translation gives CASSLGQGLTYEQYF.

This clone has just a few counts. CDR3 in amino acids: CASSISAGGINYGYTF. CDR3 DNA: TGTGCCAGTAGTATCTCCGCGGGAGGGATCAACTATGGCTACACCTTC. V and J are TRBV19 and TRBJ1-2; D unclear. V dropped 3 bases and J dropped 2 bases, with 16 bases sitting between them. CDR3 length: 16 amino acids. Germline V gene sequence: CDR1 LNHDA, CDR2 SQIVND (reference sequence). The full variable domain, rest sourced from reference TRBV19 and TRBJ1-2, is DGGITQSPKYLFRKEGQNVTLSCEQNLNHDAMYWYRQDPGQGLRLIYYSQIVNDFQKGDIAEGYSVSREKKESFPLTVTSAQKNPTAFYLCASSISAGGINYGYTFGSGTRLTVV.